The 30 T cell receptor beta chains given below trace back to one sample, sequenced in a study of OX40 agonist ivuxolimab in advanced cancers. Repertoires were generated with immunoSEQ multiplex PCR, while TCRdb's copy carries only in-frame clones and drops some. The data contain approximately 6,600 clones, approximately 81% of them seen just once; the ten biggest clones take up about 25%. Material: CD4+ or CD8+ T cells sorted from blood, obtained in a trial of the OX40 agonist ivuxolimab. The receptor source for this set is an adult with an advanced solid tumor such as melanoma, head and neck, liver or kidney cancer.

This chain connects TRBV7-6 to TRBJ1-5, with a possible D match to TRBD1 (5 bases). Germline loops: CDR1 SGHVS, CDR2 FNYEAQ. Trimming removed 1 base from V and 1 base from J, with 8 bases in between. This CDR3 is built from 15 residues. CDR3 in amino acids: CASSLVRGSNQPQHF. CDR3 bases: TGTGCCAGCAGCTTAGTCCGGGGGAGCAATCAGCCCCAGCATTTT.

CDR3 amino acids: CAWSAVRETQYF. For the CDR3, the DNA is TGTGCCTGGAGTGCCGTCAGAGAGACCCAGTACTTC. The chain employs TRBV30 and TRBJ2-5; D is ambiguous. The V gene lost 1 base and the J gene lost 4 bases, with 7 bases spanning the gap. The CDR3 loop spans 12 amino acids. CDR1 and CDR2 from the germline V gene are GTSNPN and SVGIG (reference sequence).

This clone has only one observation. The chain uses TRBV7-9 and TRBJ2-1; 7 bases agree with TRBD1. The ends lost 5 bases at V and 4 bases at J; junction bases unmatched: 2. This CDR3 spans 13 amino acids. Germline CDR1 is SEHNR and CDR2 is FQNEAQ (reference sequence). The CDR3 reads CASSPGQYNEQFF. CDR3 bases: TGTGCCAGCAGCCCGGGACAGTACAATGAGCAGTTCTTC. The whole variable domain, remainder taken from reference TRBV7-9 and TRBJ2-1, is DTGVSQNPRHKITKRGQNVTFRCDPISEHNRLYWYRQTLGQGPEFLTYFQNEAQLEKSRLLSDRFSAERPKGSFSTLEIQRTEQGDSAMYLCASSPGQYNEQFFGPGTRLTVL.

The V and J genes are TRBV11-2 and TRBJ1-1; the D is unclear. Germline CDR1 is SGHAT and CDR2 is FQNNGV. Trimming shortened V by 4 bases and J by 1 base, and 13 bases separated the two germline ends. The CDR3 covers 15 residues. The CDR3 DNA reads TGTGCCAGCAGCTACACGAATTCGGGGAACACTGAAGCTTTCTTT. Protein product: CASSYTNSGNTEAFF.

J is TRBJ1-2 and V is TRBV27; no reliable D call. The CDR3 loop spans 13 amino acids. V was shortened by 1 base and J by 6 bases, with 9 bases between the two germline ends. In germline, CDR1 is MNHEY, CDR2 SMNVEV (reference sequence). CDR3 protein: CASSLWASDGYTF. CDR3 bases: TGTGCCAGCAGTTTATGGGCGTCGGATGGCTACACCTTC.

In its sample, this clone was seen a few times. This chain connects TRBV2 to TRBJ1-2; D not certain. The V end was cut by 3 bases, the J end by 8 bases, with 13 bases between. CDR1 SNHLY and CDR2 FYNNEI come from the germline V gene. CDR3 length equals 13 residues. The CDR3 loop is CASSEGGSWGYTF. The CDR3 DNA reads TGTGCCAGCAGTGAGGGCGGGAGTTGGGGCTACACCTTC.

This clone was seen only once. The V and J genes are TRBV7-9 and TRBJ2-7; D gene ambiguous. CDR1 is SEHNR, CDR2 FQNEAQ, per germline (reference sequence). This CDR3 has 12 residues. V gave up 5 bases and J gave up 6 bases, with 11 bases separating them. The CDR3 loop is CASSPPVVEQYF. DNA for the CDR3: TGTGCCAGCAGCCCCCCCGTTGTCGAGCAGTACTTC.

This chain links TRBV27 with TRBJ2-7; TRBD2 matches at 10 bases. Trimming removed 2 bases from V and 2 bases from J; junction bases left unmatched: 3. The CDR3 runs 15 residues. Germline V gene lookup returns CDR1 MNHEY and CDR2 SMNVEV (reference sequence). In DNA, the CDR3 is TGTGCCAGCAGTTTAATAGCGGGGGGCACCTACGAGCAGTACTTC. This codes for CASSLIAGGTYEQYF.

The chain joins TRBV5-6 to TRBJ1-1; 10 positions match TRBD1. Germline CDR1 and CDR2: SGHDT and YYEEEE. After removal of 4 bases from V and 6 bases from J, the junction contained 6 bases not matched to a gene. The CDR3 is 14 residues long. DNA of the CDR3: TGTGCCAGCAGCCCCGGACAGGGGGGTCCTGAAGCTTTCTTT. It is translated as CASSPGQGGPEAFF.

The chain combines TRBV29-1 with TRBJ2-2; no reliable D call. Trimming took off 5 bases at V and 4 bases at J, with 5 bases between the two ends. The CDR3 spans 11 residues. In germline, CDR1 is SQVTM, CDR2 ANQGSEA. CDR3 bases: TGCAGCGTTTTAGCCACCGGGGAGCTGTTTTTT. Translated: CSVLATGELFF.

This chain connects TRBV9 to TRBJ2-7; a possible D gene is TRBD1 (7 bases). The CDR3 totals 14 residues. The germline gives CDR1 SGDLS, CDR2 YYNGEE. Between the trimmed V and J ends, which lost 3 bases and 5 bases, there was a span of 15 bases. CDR3 sequence reads: CASSAGDSGHEQYF. The CDR3 nucleotides are TGTGCCAGCAGCGCAGGGGACAGCGGGCACGAGCAGTACTTC.

The V call is TRBV27, the J call TRBJ2-7, with 7 nucleotides matching TRBD1. The CDR3 has 15 amino acids. The J segment lost 7 bases and the V segment lost 3 bases, leaving 12 bases of the junction unmatched. Germline values: CDR1 MNHEY, CDR2 SMNVEV (reference sequence). The CDR3 region is CASSLTGPAVREQYF. The DNA of the CDR3 is TGTGCCAGCAGTTTGACAGGGCCCGCCGTGAGGGAGCAGTACTTC.

The chain employs TRBV19 and TRBJ2-7, with D hard to call. CDR3 size: 13 residues. Looked up from germline, CDR1 is LNHDA and CDR2 is SQIVND (reference sequence). V lost 5 bases and J lost 7, with 15 bases in between. CDR3 coding DNA: TGTGCCAGTAGTCTAGGCCCTGCTCGGGAGCAGTACTTC. Translation gives CASSLGPAREQYF.

This chain joins TRBV9 and TRBJ2-6; D is unresolved. The CDR3 extends over 14 amino acids. V was cut by 0 bases and J by 2 bases, with 3 bases left in between. Germline V gene lookup returns CDR1 SGDLS and CDR2 YYNGEE. The CDR3 nucleotides are TGTGCCAGCAGCGTAGGCCCTGGGGCCAACGTCCTGACTTTC. Translating gives CASSVGPGANVLTF.

This clone has a single count. This rearrangement joins TRBV19 to TRBJ1-2; TRBD1 agrees at 12 bases. Germline V gene lookup returns CDR1 LNHDA and CDR2 SQIVND (reference sequence). The CDR3 totals 17 residues. The V and J ends lost 2 bases and 5 bases, in that order; junction bases with no gene match: 9. This chain's CDR3 is CASSISVGTGGSYGYTF. The DNA of the CDR3 is TGTGCCAGTAGTATATCTGTAGGGACAGGGGGCAGTTATGGCTACACCTTC.

The chain links TRBV7-6 to TRBJ1-1, with no clear D. CDR1 and CDR2 from the germline V gene are SGHVS and FNYEAQ. V lost 8 bases to trimming and J lost 3 bases, with 16 bases between them. The CDR3 totals 14 residues. The CDR3 nucleotides are TGTGCCAGCGGATCCCAGGCTGAGGACACTGAAGCTTTCTTT. It translates to CASGSQAEDTEAFF. Full variable domain (remainder filled in from reference TRBV7-6 and TRBJ1-1): GAGVSQSPRYKVTKRGQDVALRCDPISGHVSLYWYRQALGQGPEFLTYFNYEAQQDKSGLPNDRFSAERPEGSISTLTIQRTEQRDSAMYRCASGSQAEDTEAFFGQGTRLTVV.

This clone was counted once. The V and J genes are TRBV4-1 and TRBJ2-1; D is tentatively TRBD1 or TRBD2 (5 bases each). The germline V gene has CDR1 MGHRA and CDR2 YSYEKL. Between the trimmed V and J ends, which lost 0 bases and 0 bases, there was a span of 12 bases. The CDR3 contains 17 residues. DNA for the CDR3: TGCGCCAGCAGCCAAGAGGCAGGGACGAGCTCCTACAATGAGCAGTTCTTC. The encoded protein is CASSQEAGTSSYNEQFF.

The chain combines TRBV21-1 with TRBJ2-7; TRBD2, the table's D call, was not compared with the DNA. TRBV21-1 is a documented pseudogene. The CDR3 loop spans 14 amino acids. CDR3 in DNA: TGTGCCAGCAGCAAAGACGCTAGCCCCTACGAGCAGTACTTC. It is translated as CASSKDASPYEQYF.

The chain uses TRBV28 and TRBJ1-1; unclear D gene. This CDR3 comprises 12 residues. Trimming shortened V by 2 bases and J by 4 bases, and 5 bases separated the two germline ends. The germline V gene encodes CDR1 MDHEN and CDR2 SYDVKM. CDR3 protein: CASSLDFTEAFF. The CDR3 region has the DNA TGTGCCAGCAGTTTAGATTTCACTGAAGCTTTCTTT.

The genes are TRBV2 and TRBJ2-2, with D unresolved. Germline CDR1 SNHLY, CDR2 FYNNEI. This CDR3 is built from 13 residues. Trimming left V 7 bases short and J 4 bases short, with 10 bases between. The CDR3 sequence is CASTWTRTGELFF. The CDR3 DNA reads as TGTGCCAGCACCTGGACGCGCACCGGGGAGCTGTTTTTT.

The J gene is TRBJ2-5, the V gene TRBV25-1, with D perhaps matching TRBD2 (7 bases). The V gene's germline CDR1 is MGHDK and CDR2 SYGVNS. V gave up 4 bases and J gave up 5 bases, with 14 bases separating them. There are 14 residues in the CDR3. Written as DNA, the CDR3 is TGTGCCAGCAGTGTCGCGGGGGCCGGGGAGACCCAGTACTTC. As protein: CASSVAGAGETQYF.

J is TRBJ2-3 and V is TRBV9; TRBD2 agrees at 7 bases. The V segment lost 0 bases and the J segment 5 bases; nucleotides outside the gene matches: 12. CDR3 size: 17 residues. CDR1 is SGDLS and CDR2 is YYNGEE in the germline V gene. This CDR3 reads CASSVETSRDVGDTQYF. The CDR3 DNA reads TGTGCCAGCAGCGTAGAGACTAGCCGCGACGTCGGAGATACGCAGTATTTT. Looking up the rest from reference TRBV9 and TRBJ2-3 gives the full variable domain: DSGVTQTPKHLITATGQRVTLRCSPRSGDLSVYWYQQSLDQGLQFLIQYYNGEERAKGNILERFSAQQFPDLHSELNLSSLELGDSALYFCASSVETSRDVGDTQYFGPGTRLTVL.

The V gene is TRBV25-1, the J gene TRBJ1-4; 8 bases match TRBD1. CDR3 length: 14 residues. The germline V gene has CDR1 MGHDK and CDR2 SYGVNS. The ends lost 3 bases at V and 8 bases at J; junction bases unmatched: 5. CDR3: CASSDRGHGEKLFF. The CDR3 coding sequence is TGTGCCAGCAGTGACAGGGGGCACGGGGAAAAACTGTTTTTT.

The V and J genes are TRBV7-9 and TRBJ1-5; no firm D call. The germline CDR1 and CDR2 sequences are SEHNR and FQNEAQ (reference sequence). The CDR3 runs 12 residues. The V end was cut by 6 bases, the J end by 8 bases, with 11 bases between. The CDR3 loop is CASSWIGEPQHF. The CDR3 bases are TGTGCCAGCAGTTGGATCGGGGAGCCCCAGCATTTT.

The rearrangement uses TRBV9 and TRBJ2-7; TRBD1 or TRBD2 may be the D gene (5 bases each). Germline assignment: CDR1 SGDLS and CDR2 YYNGEE. The CDR3 totals 14 residues. V gave up 1 base and J gave up 7 bases, with 15 bases separating them. The chain's CDR3 is CASSVTGDVKEQYF. The DNA for the CDR3 is TGTGCCAGCAGCGTAACCGGGGACGTAAAGGAGCAGTACTTC.

The V gene is TRBV27, the J gene TRBJ1-6, with D tentatively TRBD1 (5 bases). The CDR3 is 11 residues long. V was trimmed by 9 bases and J by 9 bases, leaving 9 bases between them. CDR1 is MNHEY, CDR2 SMNVEV, per germline (reference sequence). Written as DNA, the CDR3 is TGTGCCAGTGGGGACTTTTCACCCCTCCACTTT. It is translated as CASGDFSPLHF.

This clone was counted only a few times. The chain couples TRBV5-5 to TRBJ1-5; tentative D call: TRBD1 (5 bases). Per the germline V gene, CDR1 is SGHKS and CDR2 is YYEKEE (reference sequence). V shed 3 bases and J shed 0 bases, with 10 bases lying between them. This CDR3 contains 15 residues. CDR3 nucleotides: TGTGCCAGCAGCTCGGGACCTTATAGCAATCAGCCCCAGCATTTT. Translation: CASSSGPYSNQPQHF.

The gene calls are TRBV9 and TRBJ1-3; no clear D gene. The length of the CDR3 is 14 residues. Trimming pared 4 bases from V and 0 bases from J, leaving 8 bases between. Germline V gene sequence: CDR1 SGDLS, CDR2 YYNGEE. In DNA, the CDR3 is TGTGCCAGCAGCTCCGGAAGCTCTGGAAACACCATATATTTT. It specifies CASSSGSSGNTIYF.

The V call is TRBV30, the J call TRBJ2-1, with D possibly TRBD2 on 6 matching bases. V was cut by 3 bases and J by 4 bases, with 22 bases left in between. CDR3 length equals 17 residues. The germline V gene encodes CDR1 GTSNPN and CDR2 SVGIG (reference sequence). DNA of the CDR3: TGTGCCTGGAGCCGAAAAAAAGCGGGCAGGCCTTACAATGAGCAGTTCTTC. Translating it yields CAWSRKKAGRPYNEQFF.

The chain couples TRBV2 to TRBJ2-1; 12 bases agree with TRBD2. In germline, CDR1 is SNHLY, CDR2 FYNNEI. The CDR3 contains 15 residues. The V and J ends lost 6 bases and 7 bases, in that order; junction bases with no gene match: 7. CDR3 nucleotide sequence: TGTGCCAGCAGGCAACTAGCGGGGGGCCTAAATGAGCAGTTCTTC. Translation gives CASRQLAGGLNEQFF.